Included here is one TCR beta chain sequence, with context. This sample is drawn from a study of blood T cell repertoires in COVID-19. Study context: Some COVID-19 samples were acute and others convalescent; all came from the United States, Italy and Spain. T cells, B-cell-depleted T cells, or PBMCs provided the cDNA or gDNA that served as material.

V was clipped by 3 bases and J by 6 bases, with 12 bases between them. The CDR3 covers 14 residues. Germline loops: CDR1 LNHDA, CDR2 SQIVND (reference sequence). Original data processing: Estimated nucleated cell counts came from reference gene primer amplification. Sequencing was performed with immunoSEQ multiplex PCR; in TCRdb, only in-frame clones are kept and a portion is missing. From that table come the V and J calls and clone size; the DNA was used to work out D and trimming. The sample lists 130,000 or so clones; 84% were seen once. The sample taken for sequencing was peripheral blood. The sequence derives from a man between 60 and 75 years old with acute or convalescent COVID-19. V and J are TRBV19 and TRBJ1-5, with no clear D. The CDR3 protein is CASSMAGGFQPQHF. CDR3 DNA sequence: TGTGCCAGTAGTATGGCGGGCGGGTTTCAGCCCCAGCATTTT.